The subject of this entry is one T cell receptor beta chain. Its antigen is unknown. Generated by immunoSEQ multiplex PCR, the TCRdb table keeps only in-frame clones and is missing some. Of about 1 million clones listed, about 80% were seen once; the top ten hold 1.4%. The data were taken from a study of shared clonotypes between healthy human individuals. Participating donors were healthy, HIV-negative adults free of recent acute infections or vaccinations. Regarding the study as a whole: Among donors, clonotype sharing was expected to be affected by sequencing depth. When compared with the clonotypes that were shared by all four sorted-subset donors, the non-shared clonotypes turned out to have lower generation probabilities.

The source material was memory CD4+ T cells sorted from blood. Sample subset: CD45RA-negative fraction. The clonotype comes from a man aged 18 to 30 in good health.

The CDR3 spells CAWSFNPGLYNSPLHF. The CDR3 bases are TGTGCCTGGAGTTTTAACCCGGGACTCTATAATTCACCCCTCCACTTT. V usage is TRBV30 and J usage is TRBJ1-6, with a tentative D call TRBD1 (5 bases). Trimming removed 2 bases at V and 3 bases at J, with 14 bases between. The germline V gene encodes CDR1 GTSNPN and CDR2 SVGIG (reference sequence). This CDR3 contains 16 residues.